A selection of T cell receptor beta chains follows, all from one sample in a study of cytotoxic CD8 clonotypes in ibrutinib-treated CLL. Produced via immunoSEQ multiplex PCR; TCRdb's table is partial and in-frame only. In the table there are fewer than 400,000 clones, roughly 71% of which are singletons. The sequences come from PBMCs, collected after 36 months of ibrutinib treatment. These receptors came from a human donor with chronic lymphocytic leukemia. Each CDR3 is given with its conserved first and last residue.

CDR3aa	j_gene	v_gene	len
CASSPGTSETQYF	TRBJ2-5	TRBV13	13
CSVTPGQHSYNEQFF	TRBJ2-1	TRBV29-1	15
CASSNLQGRFGEAFF	TRBJ1-1	TRBV5-6	15
CASRDRGYQETQYF	TRBJ2-5	TRBV25-1	14
CASSSGQVGETQYF	TRBJ2-3	TRBV6-5	14
CARPGAGPNQPQHF	TRBJ1-5	TRBV4-3	14
CASRLAGGRDTQYF	TRBJ2-3	TRBV2	14
CASSPVDRGPYNEQFF	TRBJ2-1	TRBV11-2	16
CATSRERVAHGYTF	TRBJ1-2	TRBV15	14
CASRTSGRAANEQFF	TRBJ2-1	TRBV28	15
CASSLAVSGETQYF	TRBJ2-5	TRBV5-1	14
CASSEYGTAYGYTF	TRBJ1-2	TRBV25-1	14
CASSLVAQSNTEAFF	TRBJ1-1	TRBV11-2	15
CASSTTHSNQPQHF	TRBJ1-5	TRBV6-5	14
CASSSWTGGDYGYTF	TRBJ1-2	TRBV28	15
CASSHVRGGYQPQHF	TRBJ1-5	TRBV4-1	15
CASSLVGLLNYGYTF	TRBJ1-2	TRBV5-4	15
CASWGDTGELFF	TRBJ2-2	TRBV6-5	12
CASSQVTYGYTF	TRBJ1-2	TRBV6-6	12
CASSASGRALNEQFF	TRBJ2-1	TRBV9	15
CASSAPGRGAPVEQFF	TRBJ2-1	TRBV9	16
CASSFVSGRSWPGELFF	TRBJ2-2	TRBV7-2	17
CASSLALAGAYEQYF	TRBJ2-7	TRBV11-2	15
CASSLVDREYEQYF	TRBJ2-7	TRBV4-1	14
CASSQDGTYEQYF	TRBJ2-7	TRBV4-3	13
CASSLGFSNTEAFF	TRBJ1-1	TRBV13	14
CASSQYTGVGYEQYF	TRBJ2-7	TRBV18	15
CASRVATDTQYF	TRBJ2-3	TRBV5-1	12
CASSLAMGGGETQYF	TRBJ2-5	TRBV7-9	15
CASSLQLAAIGNEQFF	TRBJ2-1	TRBV9	16
CASNDRASNQPQHF	TRBJ1-5	TRBV19	14
CASSVGLAALNEQFF	TRBJ2-1	TRBV9	15
CASSLEVGRGSYEQYF	TRBJ2-7	TRBV27	16
CAIDPGTGRKNEQYF	TRBJ2-7	TRBV2	15
CASAWGRLNTEAFF	TRBJ1-1	TRBV11-2	14
CASSAGEAFF	TRBJ1-1	TRBV2	10
CASSLRSVAGGPHTYEQYF	TRBJ2-7	TRBV11-2	19
CASSQDWSLTDTQYF	TRBJ2-3	TRBV4-3	15
CSVTGHFRGYEQYF	TRBJ2-7	TRBV29-1	14
CASSDSRGGYTF	TRBJ1-2	TRBV6-4	12
CASSLVTGQGPSGANVLTF	TRBJ2-6	TRBV5-1	19
CASSIPGGSYNEQFF	TRBJ2-1	TRBV5-4	15
CASSAGPGLDAPTF	TRBJ2-7	TRBV7-3	14
CASSTLGRWGHTEAFF	TRBJ1-1	TRBV19	16
CASSILAGVNTGELFF	TRBJ2-2	TRBV28	16
CASSVARTGTDTQYF	TRBJ2-3	TRBV9	15
CSVGGTAFYEQYF	TRBJ2-7	TRBV29-1	13
CASIDNNEELFF	TRBJ2-2	TRBV28	12
CATPHPLAKNIQYF	TRBJ2-4	TRBV25-1	14
CASSDLATNEKLFF	TRBJ1-4	TRBV2	14
CASSQVRLAGETQYF	TRBJ2-5	TRBV4-3	15
CASSLFRGDRGYQPQHF	TRBJ1-5	TRBV7-2	17